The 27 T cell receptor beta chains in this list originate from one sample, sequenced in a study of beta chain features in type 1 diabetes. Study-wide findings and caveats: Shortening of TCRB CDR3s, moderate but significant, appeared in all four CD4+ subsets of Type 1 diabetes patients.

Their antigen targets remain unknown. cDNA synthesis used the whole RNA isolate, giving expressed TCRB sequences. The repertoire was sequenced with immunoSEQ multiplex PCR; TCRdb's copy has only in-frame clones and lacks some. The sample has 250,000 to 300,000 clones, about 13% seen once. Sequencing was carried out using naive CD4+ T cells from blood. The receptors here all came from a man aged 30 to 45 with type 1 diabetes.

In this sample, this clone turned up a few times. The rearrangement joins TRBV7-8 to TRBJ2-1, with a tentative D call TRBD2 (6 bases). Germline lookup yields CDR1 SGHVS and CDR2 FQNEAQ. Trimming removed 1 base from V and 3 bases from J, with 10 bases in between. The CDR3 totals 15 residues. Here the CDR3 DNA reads TGTGCCAGCAGCTTAGTGGCGGGACTCTACAATGAGCAGTTCTTC. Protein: CASSLVAGLYNEQFF.

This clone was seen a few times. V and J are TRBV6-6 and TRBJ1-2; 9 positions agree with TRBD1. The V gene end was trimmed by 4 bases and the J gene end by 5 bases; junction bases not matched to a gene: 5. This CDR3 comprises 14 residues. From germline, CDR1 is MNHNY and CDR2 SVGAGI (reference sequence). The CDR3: CASSSPDRGYGYTF. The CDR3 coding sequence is TGTGCCAGCAGTTCTCCGGACAGGGGATATGGCTACACCTTC.

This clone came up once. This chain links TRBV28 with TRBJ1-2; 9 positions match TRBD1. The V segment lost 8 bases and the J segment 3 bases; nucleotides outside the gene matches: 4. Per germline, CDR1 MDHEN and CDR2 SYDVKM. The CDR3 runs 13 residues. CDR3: CASHTGGDYGYTF. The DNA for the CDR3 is TGTGCCAGCCATACAGGGGGCGACTATGGCTACACCTTC.

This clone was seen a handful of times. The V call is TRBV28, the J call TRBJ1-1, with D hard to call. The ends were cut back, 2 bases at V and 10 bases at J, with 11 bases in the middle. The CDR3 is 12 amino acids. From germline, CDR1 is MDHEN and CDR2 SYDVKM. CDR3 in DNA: TGTGCCAGCAGTTTAGGGAGGGAAGGAGCTTTCTTT. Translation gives CASSLGREGAFF.

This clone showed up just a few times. The CDR3 reads CASSARGRRANEKLFF. CDR3 in DNA: TGTGCCAGCAGTGCGCGGGGAAGAAGAGCTAATGAAAAACTGTTTTTT. J is TRBJ1-4 and V is TRBV27; D is ambiguous. The CDR3 covers 16 residues. Germline lookup yields CDR1 MNHEY and CDR2 SMNVEV (reference sequence). Trimming took off 5 bases at V and 3 bases at J, with 16 bases between the two ends. Variable domain in full (rest from reference TRBV27 and TRBJ1-4): EAQVTQNPRYLITVTGKKLTVTCSQNMNHEYMSWYRQDPGLGLRQIYYSMNVEVTDKGDVPEGYKVSRKEKRNFPLILESPSPNQTSLYFCASSARGRRANEKLFFGSGTQLSVL.

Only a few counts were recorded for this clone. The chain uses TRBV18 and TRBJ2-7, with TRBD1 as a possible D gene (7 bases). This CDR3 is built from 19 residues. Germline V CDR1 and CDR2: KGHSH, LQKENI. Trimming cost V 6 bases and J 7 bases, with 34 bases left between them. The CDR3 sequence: CASSLMEGATYIKPDEQYF. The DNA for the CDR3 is TGTGCCAGCTCCCTCATGGAGGGGGCAACTTATATCAAACCGGATGAGCAGTACTTC.

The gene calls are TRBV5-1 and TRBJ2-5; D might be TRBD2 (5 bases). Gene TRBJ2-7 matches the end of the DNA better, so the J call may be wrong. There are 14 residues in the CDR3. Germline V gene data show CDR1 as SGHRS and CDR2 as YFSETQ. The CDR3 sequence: CASSDGPGDYEQYF. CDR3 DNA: TGCGCCAGCAGCGACGGGCCCGGGGACTACGAGCAGTACTTC.

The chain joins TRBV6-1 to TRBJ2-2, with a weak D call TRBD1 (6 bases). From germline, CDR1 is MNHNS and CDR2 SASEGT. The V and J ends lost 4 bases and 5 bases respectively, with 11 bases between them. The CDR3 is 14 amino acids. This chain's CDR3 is CASSVGGRTGELFF. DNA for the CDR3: TGTGCCAGCAGTGTAGGGGGAAGGACCGGGGAGCTGTTTTTT.

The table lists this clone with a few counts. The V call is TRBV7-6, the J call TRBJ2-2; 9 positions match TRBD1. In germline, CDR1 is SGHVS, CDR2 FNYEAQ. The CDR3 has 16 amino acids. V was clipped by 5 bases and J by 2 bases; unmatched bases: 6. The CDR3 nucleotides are TGTGCCAGCAGCCCTTCGGGACAGGGCAACACCGGGGAGCTGTTTTTT. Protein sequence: CASSPSGQGNTGELFF.

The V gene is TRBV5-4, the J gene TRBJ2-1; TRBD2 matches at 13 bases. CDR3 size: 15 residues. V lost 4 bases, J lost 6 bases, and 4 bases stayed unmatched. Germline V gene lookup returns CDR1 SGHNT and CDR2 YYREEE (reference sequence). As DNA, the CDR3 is TGTGCCAGCAGCAAGGGACTAGCGGGACTCAATGAGCAGTTCTTC. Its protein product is CASSKGLAGLNEQFF.

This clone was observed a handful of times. DNA of the CDR3: TGTGCCAGCAGTCCTGGCGCCAGGGGAGAGACCCAGTACTTC. Protein product: CASSPGARGETQYF. The V gene is TRBV2, the J gene TRBJ2-5, with D perhaps TRBD1 (6 bases). Germline CDR1 reads SNHLY; CDR2 reads FYNNEI. V shed 5 bases and J shed 4 bases, with 14 bases lying between them. The CDR3 runs 14 residues.

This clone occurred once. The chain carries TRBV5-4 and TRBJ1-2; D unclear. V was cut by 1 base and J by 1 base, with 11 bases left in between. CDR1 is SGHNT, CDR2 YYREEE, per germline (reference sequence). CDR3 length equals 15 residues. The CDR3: CASSLPSSLNYGYTF. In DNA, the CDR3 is TGTGCCAGCAGCTTGCCCTCGAGCCTTAACTATGGCTACACCTTC. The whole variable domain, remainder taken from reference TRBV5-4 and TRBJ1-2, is ETGVTQSPTHLIKTRGQQVTLRCSSQSGHNTVSWYQQALGQGPQFIFQYYREEENGRGNFPPRFSGLQFPNYSSELNVNALELDDSALYLCASSLPSSLNYGYTFGSGTRLTVV.

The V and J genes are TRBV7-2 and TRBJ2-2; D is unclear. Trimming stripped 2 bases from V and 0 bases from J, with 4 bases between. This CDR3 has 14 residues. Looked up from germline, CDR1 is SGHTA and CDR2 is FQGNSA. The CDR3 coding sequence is TGTGCCAGCAGCTTAAACTCGAACACCGGGGAGCTGTTTTTT. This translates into CASSLNSNTGELFF.

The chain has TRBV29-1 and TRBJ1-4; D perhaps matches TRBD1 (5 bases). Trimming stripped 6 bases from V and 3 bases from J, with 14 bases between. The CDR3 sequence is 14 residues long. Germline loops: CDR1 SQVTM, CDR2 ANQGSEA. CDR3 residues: CSVASRGPNEKLFF. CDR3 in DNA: TGCAGCGTCGCCTCTAGGGGCCCTAATGAAAAACTGTTTTTT. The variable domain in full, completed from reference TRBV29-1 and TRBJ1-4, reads SAVISQKPSRDICQRGTSLTIQCQVDSQVTMMFWYRQQPGQSLTLIATANQGSEATYESGFVIDKFPISRPNLTFSTLTVSNMSPEDSSIYLCSVASRGPNEKLFFGSGTQLSVL.

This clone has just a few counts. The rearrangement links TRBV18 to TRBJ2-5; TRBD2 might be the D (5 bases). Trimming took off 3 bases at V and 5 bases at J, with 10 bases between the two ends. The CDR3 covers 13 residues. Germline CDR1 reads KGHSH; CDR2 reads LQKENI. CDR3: CASSPRDRETQYF. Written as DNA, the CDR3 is TGTGCCAGCTCACCCCGGGATCGGGAGACCCAGTACTTC. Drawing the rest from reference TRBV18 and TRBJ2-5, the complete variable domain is NAGVMQNPRHLVRRRGQEARLRCSPMKGHSHVYWYRQLPEEGLKFMVYLQKENIIDESGMPKERFSAEFPKEGPSILRIQQVVRGDSAAYFCASSPRDRETQYFGPGTRLLVL.

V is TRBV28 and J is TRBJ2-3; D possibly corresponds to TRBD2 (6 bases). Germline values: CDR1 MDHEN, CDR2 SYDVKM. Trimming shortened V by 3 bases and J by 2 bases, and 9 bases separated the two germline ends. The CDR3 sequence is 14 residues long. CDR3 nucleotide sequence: TGTGCCAGCAGTTTTGGCGGGATCACAGATACGCAGTATTTT. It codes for CASSFGGITDTQYF.

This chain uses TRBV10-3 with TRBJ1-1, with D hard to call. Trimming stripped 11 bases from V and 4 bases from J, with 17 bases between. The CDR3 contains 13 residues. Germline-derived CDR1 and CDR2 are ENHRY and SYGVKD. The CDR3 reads CASRGPSSTEAFF. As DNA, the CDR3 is TGTGCCTCTCGCGGGCCCTCTTCCACTGAAGCTTTCTTT.

The CDR3 DNA sequence: TGCAGCGTCAGGGGGCTATCCACAGATACGCAGTATTTT. This gives the protein CSVRGLSTDTQYF. The chain has TRBV29-1 and TRBJ2-3; 8 bases are shared with TRBD1. V gave up 6 bases and J gave up 2 bases; unmatched junction bases: 4. The germline CDR1 and CDR2 sequences are SQVTM and ANQGSEA. The CDR3 has 13 residues.

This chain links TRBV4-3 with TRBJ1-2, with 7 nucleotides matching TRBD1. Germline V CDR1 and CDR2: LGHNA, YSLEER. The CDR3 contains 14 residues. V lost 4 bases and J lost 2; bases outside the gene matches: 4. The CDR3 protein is CASSRDRANYGYTF. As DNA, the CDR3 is TGCGCCAGCAGCCGAGACAGGGCGAACTATGGCTACACCTTC.

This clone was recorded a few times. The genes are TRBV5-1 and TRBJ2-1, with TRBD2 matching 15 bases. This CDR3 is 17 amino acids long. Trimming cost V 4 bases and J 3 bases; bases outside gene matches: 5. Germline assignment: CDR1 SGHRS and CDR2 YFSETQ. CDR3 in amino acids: CASSGGTSGRNYNEQFF. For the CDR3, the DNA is TGCGCCAGCAGCGGGGGGACTAGCGGGAGGAACTACAATGAGCAGTTCTTC.

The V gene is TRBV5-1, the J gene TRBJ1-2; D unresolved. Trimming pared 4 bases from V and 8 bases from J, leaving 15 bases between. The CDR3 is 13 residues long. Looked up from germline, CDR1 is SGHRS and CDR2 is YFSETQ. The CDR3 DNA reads TGCGCCAGCAGCATGGCAGGCTCCCCAGGCTACACCTTC. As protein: CASSMAGSPGYTF.

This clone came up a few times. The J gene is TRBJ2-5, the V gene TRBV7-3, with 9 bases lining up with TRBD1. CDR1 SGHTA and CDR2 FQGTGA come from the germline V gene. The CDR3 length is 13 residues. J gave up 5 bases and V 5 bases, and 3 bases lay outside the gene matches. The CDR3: CASSRGQGETQYF. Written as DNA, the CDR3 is TGTGCCAGCAGCCGCGGACAGGGGGAGACCCAGTACTTC.

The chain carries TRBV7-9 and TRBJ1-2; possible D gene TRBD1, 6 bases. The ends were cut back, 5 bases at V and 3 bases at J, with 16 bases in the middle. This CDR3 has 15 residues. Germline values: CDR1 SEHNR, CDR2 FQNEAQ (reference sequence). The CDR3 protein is CASSTETGTHYGYTF. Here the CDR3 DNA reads TGTGCCAGCAGCACCGAAACAGGGACCCACTATGGCTACACCTTC.

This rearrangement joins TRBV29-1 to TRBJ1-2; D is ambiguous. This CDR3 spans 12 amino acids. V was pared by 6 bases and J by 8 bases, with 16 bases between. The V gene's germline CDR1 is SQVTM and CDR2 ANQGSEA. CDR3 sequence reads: CSVRSPGRGYTF. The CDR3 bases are TGCAGCGTCCGAAGCCCAGGCCGGGGCTACACCTTC.

The CDR3 sequence is CSVEINRATEAFF. The CDR3, as DNA: TGCAGCGTTGAAATAAACAGGGCCACTGAAGCTTTCTTT. This chain uses TRBV29-1 with TRBJ1-1, with D possibly being TRBD1 (6 bases). The CDR3 totals 13 residues. Trimming pared 2 bases from V and 4 bases from J, leaving 11 bases between. Germline CDR1 is SQVTM and CDR2 is ANQGSEA.

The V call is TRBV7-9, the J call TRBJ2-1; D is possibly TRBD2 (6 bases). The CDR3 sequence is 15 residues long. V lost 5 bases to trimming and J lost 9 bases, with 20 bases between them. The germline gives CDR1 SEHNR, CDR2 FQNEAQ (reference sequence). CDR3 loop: CASSLTISGAGEQFF. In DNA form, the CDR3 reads TGTGCCAGCAGCCTAACTATCTCTGGAGCGGGTGAGCAGTTCTTC.

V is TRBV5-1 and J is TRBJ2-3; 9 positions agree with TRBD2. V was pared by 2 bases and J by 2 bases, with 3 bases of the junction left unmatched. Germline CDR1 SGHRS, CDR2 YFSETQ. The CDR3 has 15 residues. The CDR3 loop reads CASSFTSGFTDTQYF. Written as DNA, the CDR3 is TGCGCCAGCAGCTTTACTAGCGGGTTCACAGATACGCAGTATTTT.